The T cell receptor beta chain under discussion was sequenced for a study of T cells after yellow fever vaccination. TCRdb processed the 5' RACE reads anew with MiXCR; each CDR3 protein has one entry. The top ten hold 11% to 15% of the sample, which has just under 600,000 distinct CDR3 sequences, approximately 13% seen once. CDR1 is DFQATT, CDR2 SNEGSKA, per germline (reference sequence). The ends were cut back, 3 bases at V and 3 bases at J, with 3 bases in the middle. This CDR3 spans 11 amino acids. The source of this sequence is a man under 40 who received the YFV17D yellow fever vaccine. This sample comprised PBMCs, obtained on the day of the yellow fever booster vaccination. The chain carries TRBV20-1 and TRBJ1-3; D unresolved. As DNA, the CDR3 is TGCAGTGCTAGTATTGGAAACACCATATATTTT. This encodes CSASIGNTIYF.